This TCR beta chain was sequenced for a study of T cells in Graves' hyperthyroidism and ophthalmopathy. In the study overall: The initial diagnosis was the point when peripheral blood was collected, ahead of any treatment.

TCR beta CDR3 region amplification was performed from RNA transcripts. An initial round of RT-PCR targeting the TCR CDR3 relied on the HTBI primer set. TCRdb reprocessed the multiplex PCR reads via MiXCR and lists one record per CDR3 protein. The profile shows 600,000 to 850,000 distinct CDR3 sequences, around a sixth of them singletons. The germline V gene has CDR1 PRHDT and CDR2 FYEKMQ (reference sequence). Trimming removed 5 bases from V and 5 bases from J, with 10 bases in between. The CDR3 length is 12 residues. Study-wide points: Within blood appeared most thyroid clonotypes that had expanded above 0.001.

Many counts were recorded for this clonotype. Antigen specificity is unknown. Each diagnosis drew on symptoms, thyroxine, TRAb, thyroid ultrasound and orbital computed tomography findings. This clonotype was sampled from a woman between 45 and 65 years old with Graves' hyperthyroidism that later progressed to Graves' ophthalmopathy. Material: blood. This chain uses TRBV13 with TRBJ2-7; tentative D call: TRBD2 (6 bases). CDR3 loop: CASSRERHEQYF. CDR3 nucleotides: TGTGCCAGCAGCCGGGAGCGGCACGAGCAGTACTTC.